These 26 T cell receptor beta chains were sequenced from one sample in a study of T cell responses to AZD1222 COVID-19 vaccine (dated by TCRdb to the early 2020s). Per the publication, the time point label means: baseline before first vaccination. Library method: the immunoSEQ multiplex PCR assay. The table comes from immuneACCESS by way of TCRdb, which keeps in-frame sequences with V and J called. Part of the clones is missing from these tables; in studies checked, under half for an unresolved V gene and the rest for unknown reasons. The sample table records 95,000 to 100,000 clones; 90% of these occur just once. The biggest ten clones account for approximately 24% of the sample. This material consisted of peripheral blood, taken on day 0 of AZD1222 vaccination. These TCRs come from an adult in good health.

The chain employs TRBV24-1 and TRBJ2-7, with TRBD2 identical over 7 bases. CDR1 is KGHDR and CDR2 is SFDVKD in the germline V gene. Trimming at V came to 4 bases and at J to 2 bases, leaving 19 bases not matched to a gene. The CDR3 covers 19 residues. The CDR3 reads CATSDHTSSGLPETYEQYF. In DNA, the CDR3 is TGTGCCACCAGTGACCACACATCTTCGGGACTACCCGAAACCTACGAGCAGTACTTC.

In DNA, the CDR3 is TGTGCCAGCACCTCGGGAACACTAAGAAGCACTGAAGCTTTCTTT. As protein: CASTSGTLRSTEAFF. This chain joins TRBV2 and TRBJ1-1; no definite D call. Trimming left V 7 bases short and J 4 bases short, with 19 bases between. Germline V gives CDR1 SNHLY, CDR2 FYNNEI. This CDR3 has 15 residues.

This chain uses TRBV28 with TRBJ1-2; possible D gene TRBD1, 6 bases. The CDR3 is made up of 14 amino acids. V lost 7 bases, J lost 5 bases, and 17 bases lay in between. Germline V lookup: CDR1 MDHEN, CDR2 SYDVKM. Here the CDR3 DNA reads TGTGCCAGCACGACAAGCGGACAGCTATATGGCTACACCTTC. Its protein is CASTTSGQLYGYTF.

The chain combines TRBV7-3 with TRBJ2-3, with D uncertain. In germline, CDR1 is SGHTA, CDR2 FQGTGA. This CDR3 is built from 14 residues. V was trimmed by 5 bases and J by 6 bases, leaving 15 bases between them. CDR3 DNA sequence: TGTGCCAGCAGCGAATCTCGGCCCCGCGATACGCAGTATTTT. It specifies CASSESRPRDTQYF.

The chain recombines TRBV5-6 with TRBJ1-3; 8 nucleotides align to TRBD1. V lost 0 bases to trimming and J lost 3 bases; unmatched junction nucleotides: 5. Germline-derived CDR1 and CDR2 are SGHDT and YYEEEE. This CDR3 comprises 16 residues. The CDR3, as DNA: TGTGCCAGCAGCTTGGAATCAGGGGGCTTTGGAAACACCATATATTTT. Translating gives CASSLESGGFGNTIYF.

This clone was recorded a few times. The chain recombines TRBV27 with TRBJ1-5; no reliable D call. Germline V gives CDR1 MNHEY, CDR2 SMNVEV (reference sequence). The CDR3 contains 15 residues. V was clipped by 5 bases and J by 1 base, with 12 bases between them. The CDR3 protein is CASSPTLGSNQPQHF. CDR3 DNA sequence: TGTGCCAGCAGTCCCACCCTAGGGAGCAATCAGCCCCAGCATTTT.

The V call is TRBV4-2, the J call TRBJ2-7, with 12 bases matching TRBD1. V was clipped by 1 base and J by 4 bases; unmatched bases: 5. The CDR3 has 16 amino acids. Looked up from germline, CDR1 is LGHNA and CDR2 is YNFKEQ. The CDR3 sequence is CASSQGPGQGAYEQYF. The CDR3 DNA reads TGTGCCAGCAGCCAAGGACCGGGACAGGGGGCTTACGAGCAGTACTTC.

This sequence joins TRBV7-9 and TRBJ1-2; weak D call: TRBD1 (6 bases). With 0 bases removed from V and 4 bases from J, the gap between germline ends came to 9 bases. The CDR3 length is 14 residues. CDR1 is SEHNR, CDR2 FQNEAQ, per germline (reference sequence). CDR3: CASSLAEDSYGYTF. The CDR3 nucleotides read TGTGCCAGCAGCTTAGCTGAGGACAGCTATGGCTACACCTTC.

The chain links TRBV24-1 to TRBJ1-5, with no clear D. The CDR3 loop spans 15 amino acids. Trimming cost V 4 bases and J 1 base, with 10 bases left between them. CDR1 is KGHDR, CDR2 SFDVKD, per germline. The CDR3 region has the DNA TGTGCCACCAGTGACCCCGGACGGAGCAATCAGCCCCAGCATTTT. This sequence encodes CATSDPGRSNQPQHF.

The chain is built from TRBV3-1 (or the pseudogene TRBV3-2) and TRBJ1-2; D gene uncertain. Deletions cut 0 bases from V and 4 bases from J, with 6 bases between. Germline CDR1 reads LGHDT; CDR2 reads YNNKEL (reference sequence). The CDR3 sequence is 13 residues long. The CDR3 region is CASSQESRYGYTF. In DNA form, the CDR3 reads TGTGCCAGCAGCCAAGAAAGCCGCTATGGCTACACCTTC.

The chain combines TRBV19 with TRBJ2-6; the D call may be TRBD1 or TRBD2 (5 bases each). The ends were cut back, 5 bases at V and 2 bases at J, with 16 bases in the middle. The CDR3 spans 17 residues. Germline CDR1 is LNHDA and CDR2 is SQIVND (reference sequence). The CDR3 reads CASSQWGSGTGANVLTF. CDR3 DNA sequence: TGTGCCAGTAGTCAGTGGGGGAGTGGTACTGGGGCCAACGTCCTGACTTTC.

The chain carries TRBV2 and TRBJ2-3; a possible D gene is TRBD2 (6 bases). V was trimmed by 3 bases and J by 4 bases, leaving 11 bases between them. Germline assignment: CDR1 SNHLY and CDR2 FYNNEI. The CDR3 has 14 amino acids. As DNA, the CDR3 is TGTGCCAGCAGTGACGGGACTGGATCAGATACGCAGTATTTT. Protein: CASSDGTGSDTQYF.

As DNA, the CDR3 is TGTGCCAGCAGTTACACCGGGGGCAATCAGCCCCAGCATTTT. It is translated as CASSYTGGNQPQHF. The chain is built from TRBV6-2 or TRBV6-3 and TRBJ1-5, with D uncertain. Trimming cost V 2 bases and J 2 bases, with 7 bases left between them. Germline CDR1 reads MNHEY; CDR2 reads SVGEGT. The CDR3 covers 14 residues.

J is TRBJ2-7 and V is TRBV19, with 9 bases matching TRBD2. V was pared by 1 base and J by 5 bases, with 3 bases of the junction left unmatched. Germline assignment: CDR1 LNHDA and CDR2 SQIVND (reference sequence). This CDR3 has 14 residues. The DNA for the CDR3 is TGTGCCAGTAGTATAGGCGGGAGGGCCGACGAGCAGTACTTC. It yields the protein CASSIGGRADEQYF.

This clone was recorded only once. In DNA, the CDR3 is TGTGCCAGCAGCTTATTCCCTCTCTACGAGCAGTACTTC. It codes for CASSLFPLYEQYF. The chain has TRBV7-8 and TRBJ2-7; D remains ambiguous. The germline V gene has CDR1 SGHVS and CDR2 FQNEAQ. Trimming took off 2 bases at V and 3 bases at J, with 8 bases between the two ends. The CDR3 extends over 13 amino acids.

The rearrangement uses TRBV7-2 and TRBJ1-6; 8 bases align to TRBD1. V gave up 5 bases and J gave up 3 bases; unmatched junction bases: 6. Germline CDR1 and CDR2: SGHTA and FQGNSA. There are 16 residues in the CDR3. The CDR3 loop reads CASSPGQGLYNSPLHF. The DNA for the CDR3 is TGTGCCAGCAGCCCAGGACAGGGCCTCTATAATTCACCCCTCCACTTT.

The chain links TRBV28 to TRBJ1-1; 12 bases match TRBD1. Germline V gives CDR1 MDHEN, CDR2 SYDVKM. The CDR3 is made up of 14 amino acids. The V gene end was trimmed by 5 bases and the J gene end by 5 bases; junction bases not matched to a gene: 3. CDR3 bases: TGTGCCAGCAGTCCGGGACAGGGGGCAACTGAAGCTTTCTTT. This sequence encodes CASSPGQGATEAFF.

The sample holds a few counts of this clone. CDR3 loop: CASRLASGYEQYF. For the CDR3, the DNA is TGTGCAAGTCGCTTAGCGTCAGGCTACGAGCAGTACTTC. This chain joins TRBV12-2 and TRBJ2-7; TRBD1 was called by the table and not checked on the DNA. TRBV12-2 is tagged as a pseudogene. The CDR3 consists of 13 residues.

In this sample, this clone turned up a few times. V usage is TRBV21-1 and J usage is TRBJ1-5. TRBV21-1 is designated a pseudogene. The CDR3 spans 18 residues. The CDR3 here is CASSNGSGATRLNQPQHF. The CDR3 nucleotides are TGTGCCAGCAGCAATGGGTCGGGGGCCACACGGTTAAATCAGCCCCAGCATTTT.

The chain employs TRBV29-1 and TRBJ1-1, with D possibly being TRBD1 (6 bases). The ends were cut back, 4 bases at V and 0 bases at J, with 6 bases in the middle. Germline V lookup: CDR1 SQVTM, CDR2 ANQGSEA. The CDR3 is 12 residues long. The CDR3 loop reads CSVGGLNTEAFF. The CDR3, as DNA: TGCAGCGTTGGGGGGCTGAACACTGAAGCTTTCTTT.

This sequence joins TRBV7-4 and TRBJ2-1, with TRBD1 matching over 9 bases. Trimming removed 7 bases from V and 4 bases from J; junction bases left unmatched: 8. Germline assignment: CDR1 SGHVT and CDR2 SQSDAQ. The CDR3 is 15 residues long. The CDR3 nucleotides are TGTGCCAGCACCAAAGGACAGGGGTTTTACAATGAGCAGTTCTTC. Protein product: CASTKGQGFYNEQFF.

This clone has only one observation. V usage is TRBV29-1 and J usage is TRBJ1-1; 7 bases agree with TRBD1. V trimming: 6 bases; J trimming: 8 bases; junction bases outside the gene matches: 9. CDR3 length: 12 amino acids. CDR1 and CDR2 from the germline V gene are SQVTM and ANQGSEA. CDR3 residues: CSVTGADREAFF. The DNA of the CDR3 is TGCAGCGTCACAGGGGCCGACCGGGAAGCTTTCTTT.

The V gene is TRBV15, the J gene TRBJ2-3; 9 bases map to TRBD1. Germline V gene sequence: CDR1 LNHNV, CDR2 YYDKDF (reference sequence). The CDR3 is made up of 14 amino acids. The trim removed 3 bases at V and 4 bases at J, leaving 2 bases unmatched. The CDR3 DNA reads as TGTGCCACCAGCAGGGACAGGGGTGCAGATACGCAGTATTTT. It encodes CATSRDRGADTQYF.

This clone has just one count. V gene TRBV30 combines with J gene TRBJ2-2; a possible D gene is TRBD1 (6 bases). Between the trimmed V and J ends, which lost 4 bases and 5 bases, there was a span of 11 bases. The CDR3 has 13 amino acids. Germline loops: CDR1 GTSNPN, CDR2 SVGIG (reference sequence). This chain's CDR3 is CAWTLTGTGELFF. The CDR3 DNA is TGTGCCTGGACCCTAACAGGGACCGGGGAGCTGTTTTTT.

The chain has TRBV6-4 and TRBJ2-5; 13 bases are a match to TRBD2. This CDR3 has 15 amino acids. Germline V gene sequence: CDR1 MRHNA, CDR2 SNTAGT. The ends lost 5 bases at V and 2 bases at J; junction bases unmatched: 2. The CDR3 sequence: CASSQLAGGQETQYF. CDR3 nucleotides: TGTGCCAGCAGTCAACTAGCGGGAGGGCAAGAGACCCAGTACTTC.

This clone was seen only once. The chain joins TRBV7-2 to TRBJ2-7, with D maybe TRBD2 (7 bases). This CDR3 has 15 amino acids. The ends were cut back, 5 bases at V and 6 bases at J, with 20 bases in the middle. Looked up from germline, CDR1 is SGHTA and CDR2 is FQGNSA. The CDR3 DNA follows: TGTGCCAGCAGCCTATCAGGGGCGGGAGAAGGCGAGCAGTACTTC. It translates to CASSLSGAGEGEQYF.